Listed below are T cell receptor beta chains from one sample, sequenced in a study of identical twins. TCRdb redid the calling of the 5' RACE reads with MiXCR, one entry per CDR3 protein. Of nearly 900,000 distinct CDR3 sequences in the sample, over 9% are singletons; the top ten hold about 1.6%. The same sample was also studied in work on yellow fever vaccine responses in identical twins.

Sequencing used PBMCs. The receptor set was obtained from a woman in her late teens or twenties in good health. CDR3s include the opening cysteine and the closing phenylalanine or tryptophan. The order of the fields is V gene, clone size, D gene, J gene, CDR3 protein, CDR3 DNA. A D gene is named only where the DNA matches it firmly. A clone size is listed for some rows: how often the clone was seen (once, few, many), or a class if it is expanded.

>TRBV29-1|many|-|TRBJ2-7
CSALLQGSYEQYF
TGCAGCGCCCTACTACAGGGTAGCTACGAGCAGTACTTC
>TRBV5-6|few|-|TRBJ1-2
CASSSFPTNYGYTF
TGTGCCAGCAGCTCCTTTCCGACTAACTATGGCTACACCTTC
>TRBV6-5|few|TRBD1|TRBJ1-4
CASSYSTGQRNEKLFF
TGTGCCAGCAGTTACTCTACGGGACAGAGAAATGAAAAACTGTTTTTT
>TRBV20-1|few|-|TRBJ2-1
CSARDPNREINNEQFF
TGCAGTGCTAGAGATCCAAACAGGGAGATCAACAATGAGCAGTTCTTC
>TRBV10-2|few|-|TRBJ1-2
CASSEAGPNYGYTF
TGCGCCAGCAGTGAGGCAGGGCCCAACTATGGCTACACCTTC
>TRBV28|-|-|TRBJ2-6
CASTPLLYGANVLTF
TGTGCCAGCACGCCCCTCCTCTACGGGGCCAACGTCCTGACTTTC
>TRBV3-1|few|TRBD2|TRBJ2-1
CASSPGTSRGNEQFF
TGTGCCAGCAGCCCAGGGACTAGCAGGGGAAATGAGCAGTTCTTC
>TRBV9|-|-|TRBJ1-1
CASSVEWGGVNTEAFF
TGTGCCAGCAGCGTAGAATGGGGAGGTGTGAACACTGAAGCTTTCTTT
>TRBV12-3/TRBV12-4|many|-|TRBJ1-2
CASTSTAGVGGYGYTF
TGTGCCAGCACCTCGACAGCTGGGGTAGGAGGGTATGGCTACACCTTC
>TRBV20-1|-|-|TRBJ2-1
CSATNTGWYNEQFF
TGCAGTGCTACCAACACGGGGTGGTACAATGAGCAGTTCTTC
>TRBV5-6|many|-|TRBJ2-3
CASSLRAGRTDTQYF
TGTGCCAGCAGCTTGAGGGCAGGGCGTACGGATACGCAGTATTTT
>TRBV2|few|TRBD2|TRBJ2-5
CASSVRVAGPRSQETQYF
TGTGCCAGCAGTGTGAGGGTAGCGGGCCCCCGGAGCCAAGAGACCCAGTACTTC
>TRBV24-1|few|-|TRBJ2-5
CATSDWLRDIPIAPKETQYF
TGTGCCACCAGTGATTGGTTAAGGGACATCCCAATTGCCCCTAAAGAGACCCAGTACTTC
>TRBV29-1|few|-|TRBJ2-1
CSVETSLSSYNEQFF
TGCAGCGTTGAAACTAGCCTTAGCTCCTACAATGAGCAGTTCTTC
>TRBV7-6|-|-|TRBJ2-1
CASSLIRTKDYNEQFF
TGTGCCAGCAGCTTAATCCGGACTAAAGACTACAATGAGCAGTTCTTC
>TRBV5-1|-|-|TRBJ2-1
CASSLMLIREGEQFF
TGCGCCAGCAGCTTGATGCTTATCCGCGAGGGGGAGCAGTTCTTC